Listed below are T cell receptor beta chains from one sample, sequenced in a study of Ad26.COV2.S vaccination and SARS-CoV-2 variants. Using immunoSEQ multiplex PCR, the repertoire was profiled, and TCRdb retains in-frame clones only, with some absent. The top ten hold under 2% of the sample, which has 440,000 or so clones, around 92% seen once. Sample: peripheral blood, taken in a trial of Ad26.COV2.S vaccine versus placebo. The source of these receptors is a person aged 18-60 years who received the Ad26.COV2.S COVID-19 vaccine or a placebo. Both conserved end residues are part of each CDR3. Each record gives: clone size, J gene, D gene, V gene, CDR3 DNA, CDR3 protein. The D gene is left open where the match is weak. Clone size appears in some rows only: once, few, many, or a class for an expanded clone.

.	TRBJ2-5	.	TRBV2	TGTGCCAGCAGTATGTTCGGTACGGCTGAAGAGACCCAGTACTTC	CASSMFGTAEETQYF
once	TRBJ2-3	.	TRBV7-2	TGTGCCAGCAGCTTAGTAATTGGCGGGGTGAAGCAGTATTTT	CASSLVIGGVKQYF
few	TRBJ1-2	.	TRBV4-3	TGCGCCAGCAGCCAAGTTTCAGGGCTCTATGGCTACACCTTC	CASSQVSGLYGYTF
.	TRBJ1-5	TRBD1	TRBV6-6	TGTGCCAGCACTAGACAGGGTCTTACTCAGCCCCAGCATTTT	CASTRQGLTQPQHF
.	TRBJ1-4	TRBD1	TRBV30	TGTGCACAGGGGACGTATGAAAAACTGTTTTTT	CAQGTYEKLFF
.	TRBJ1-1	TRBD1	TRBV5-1	TGCGCCAGCAGCTCTGACAGGGGGGTTGTTGAGGCTTTCTTT	CASSSDRGVVEAFF
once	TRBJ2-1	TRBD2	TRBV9	TGTGCCAGCAGCGTAGACAGTAGCGGGGGGTCGTACAATGAGCAGTTCTTC	CASSVDSSGGSYNEQFF
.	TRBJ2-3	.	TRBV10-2	TGCGCCAGCAGTGATCGAACCACAGATACGCAGTATTTT	CASSDRTTDTQYF
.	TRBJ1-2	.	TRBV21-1	TGTGCCACGAAACTGATCTACAGGGAAAAGAACTATGGCTACACCTTC	CATKLIYREKNYGYTF
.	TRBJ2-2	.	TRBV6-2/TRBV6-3	TGTGCCAGCAGTTACAGTGGATTTCGGGCGAACACCGGGGAGCTGTTTTTT	CASSYSGFRANTGELFF
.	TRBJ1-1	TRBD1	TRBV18	TGTGCCAGCTCACCAGCCGGGACAGTAAACACTGAAGCTTTCTTT	CASSPAGTVNTEAFF
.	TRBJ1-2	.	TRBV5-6	TGTGCCAGCAGCTTTGGACAGCTTACAACTAACTATGGCTACACCTTC	CASSFGQLTTNYGYTF
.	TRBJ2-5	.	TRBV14	TGTGCCAGCAGCCCAGTTGACAGGAAAGAGACCCAGTACTTC	CASSPVDRKETQYF
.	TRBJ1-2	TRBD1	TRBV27	TGTGCCAGCTGGACAGGGGTGGGCTACACCTTC	CASWTGVGYTF
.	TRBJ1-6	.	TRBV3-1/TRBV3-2	TGTGCCAGCAGCCAAGATTGGGAGAGTTCACCCCTCCACTTT	CASSQDWESSPLHF
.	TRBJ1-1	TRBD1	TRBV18	TGTGCCAGCTCACTGGGACAGAGACCGAACACTGAAGCTTTCTTT	CASSLGQRPNTEAFF
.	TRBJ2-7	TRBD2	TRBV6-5	TGTGCCAGCAGTTTTGTCGGCGGGGGGGCGCACGAGCAGTACTTC	CASSFVGGGAHEQYF
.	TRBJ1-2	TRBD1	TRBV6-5	TGTGCCAGCAGTTATCGCGACAGGGGTGGCTATGGCTACACCTTC	CASSYRDRGGYGYTF
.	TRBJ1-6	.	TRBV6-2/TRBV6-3	TGTGCCAGCAGCGTAGGGGATCCTAATTCACCCCTCCACTTT	CASSVGDPNSPLHF
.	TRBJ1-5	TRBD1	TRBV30	TGTGCCTCGAACGACAGGGGGCAGCCCCAGCATTTT	CASNDRGQPQHF
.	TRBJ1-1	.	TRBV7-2	TGTGCCAGCAGCTGGCCAGGGGAGAACACTGAAGCTTTCTTT	CASSWPGENTEAFF
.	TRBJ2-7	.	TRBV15	TGTGCCACCAGCAGAGATGAGGGGTACGAGCAGTACTTC	CATSRDEGYEQYF